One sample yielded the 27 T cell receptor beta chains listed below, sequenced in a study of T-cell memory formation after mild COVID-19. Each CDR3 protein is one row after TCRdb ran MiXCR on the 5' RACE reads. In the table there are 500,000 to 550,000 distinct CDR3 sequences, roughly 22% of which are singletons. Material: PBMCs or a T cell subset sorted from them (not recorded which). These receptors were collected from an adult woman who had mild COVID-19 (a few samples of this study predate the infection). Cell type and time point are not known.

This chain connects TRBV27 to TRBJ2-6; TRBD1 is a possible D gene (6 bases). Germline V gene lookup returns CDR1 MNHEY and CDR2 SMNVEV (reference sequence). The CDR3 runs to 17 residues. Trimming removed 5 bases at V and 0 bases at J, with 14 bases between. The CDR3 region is CASSPNRGSSGANVLTF. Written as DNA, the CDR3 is TGTGCCAGCAGTCCGAATAGGGGGAGCTCTGGGGCCAACGTCCTGACTTTC. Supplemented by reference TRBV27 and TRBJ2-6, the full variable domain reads EAQVTQNPRYLITVTGKKLTVTCSQNMNHEYMSWYRQDPGLGLRQIYYSMNVEVTDKGDVPEGYKVSRKEKRNFPLILESPSPNQTSLYFCASSPNRGSSGANVLTFGAGSRLTVL.

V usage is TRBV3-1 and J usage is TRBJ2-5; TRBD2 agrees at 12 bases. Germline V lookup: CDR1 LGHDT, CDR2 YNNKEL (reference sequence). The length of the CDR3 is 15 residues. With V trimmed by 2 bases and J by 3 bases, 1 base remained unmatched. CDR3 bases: TGTGCCAGCAGCCAACTAGCGGGGGGGGAAGAGACCCAGTACTTC. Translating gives CASSQLAGGEETQYF.

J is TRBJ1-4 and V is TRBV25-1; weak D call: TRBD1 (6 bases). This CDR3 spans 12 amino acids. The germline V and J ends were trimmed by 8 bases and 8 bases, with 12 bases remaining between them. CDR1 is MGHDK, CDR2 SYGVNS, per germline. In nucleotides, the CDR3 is TGTGCCAGCTGCGGGGGCGGGGAAAAACTGTTTTTT. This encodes CASCGGGEKLFF.

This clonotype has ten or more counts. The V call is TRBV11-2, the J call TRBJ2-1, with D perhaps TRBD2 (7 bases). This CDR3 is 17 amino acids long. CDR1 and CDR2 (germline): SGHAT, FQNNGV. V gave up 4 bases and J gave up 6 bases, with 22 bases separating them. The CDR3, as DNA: TGTGCCAGCAGCTCCCGCCCGGGGGGCGGGGGCGGCAATGAGCAGTTCTTC. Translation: CASSSRPGGGGGNEQFF.

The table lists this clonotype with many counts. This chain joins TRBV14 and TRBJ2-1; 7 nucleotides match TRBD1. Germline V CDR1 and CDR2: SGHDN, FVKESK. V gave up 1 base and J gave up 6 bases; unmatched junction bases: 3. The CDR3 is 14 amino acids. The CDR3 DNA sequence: TGTGCCAGCAGCCAAGGACAGGGTGTCAATGAGCAGTTCTTC. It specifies CASSQGQGVNEQFF.

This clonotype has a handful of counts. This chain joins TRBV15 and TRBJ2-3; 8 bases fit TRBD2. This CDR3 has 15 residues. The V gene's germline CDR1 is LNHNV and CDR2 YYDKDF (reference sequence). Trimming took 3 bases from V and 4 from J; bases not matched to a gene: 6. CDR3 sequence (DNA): TGTGCCACCAGCAGCGGGGGGGTTGGCGCAGATACGCAGTATTTT. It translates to CATSSGGVGADTQYF.

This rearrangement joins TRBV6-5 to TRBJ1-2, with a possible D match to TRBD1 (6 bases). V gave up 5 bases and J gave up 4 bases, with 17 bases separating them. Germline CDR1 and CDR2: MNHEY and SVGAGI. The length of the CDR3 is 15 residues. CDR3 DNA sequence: TGTGCCAGCAGTACCGGCCCACAGGGCGGCTATGGCTACACCTTC. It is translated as CASSTGPQGGYGYTF.

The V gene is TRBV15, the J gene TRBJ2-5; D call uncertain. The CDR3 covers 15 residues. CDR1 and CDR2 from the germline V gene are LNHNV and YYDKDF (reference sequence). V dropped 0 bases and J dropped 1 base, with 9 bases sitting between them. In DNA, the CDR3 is TGTGCCACCAGCAGAGATCTCCAGATCCAAGAGACCCAGTACTTC. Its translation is CATSRDLQIQETQYF. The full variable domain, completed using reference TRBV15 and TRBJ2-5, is DAMVIQNPRYQVTQFGKPVTLSCSQTLNHNVMYWYQQKSSQAPKLLFHYYDKDFNNEADTPDNFQSRRPNTSFCFLDIRSPGLGDTAMYLCATSRDLQIQETQYFGPGTRLLVL.

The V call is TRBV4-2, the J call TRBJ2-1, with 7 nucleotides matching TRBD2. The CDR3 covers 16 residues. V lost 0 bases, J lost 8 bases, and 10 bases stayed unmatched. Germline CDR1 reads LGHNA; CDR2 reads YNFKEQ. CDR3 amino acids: CASSQDQLGGHDEQFF. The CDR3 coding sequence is TGTGCCAGCAGCCAAGATCAACTGGGAGGGCACGATGAGCAGTTCTTC.

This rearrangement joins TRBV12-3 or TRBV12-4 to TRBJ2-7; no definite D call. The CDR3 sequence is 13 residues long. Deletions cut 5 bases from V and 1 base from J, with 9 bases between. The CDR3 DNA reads TGTGCCAGCAGTGCGGACGGTTCCTACGAGCAGTACTTC. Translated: CASSADGSYEQYF.

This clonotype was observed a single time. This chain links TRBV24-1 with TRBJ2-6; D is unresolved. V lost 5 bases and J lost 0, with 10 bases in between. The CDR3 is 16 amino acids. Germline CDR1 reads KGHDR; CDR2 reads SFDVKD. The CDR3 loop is CATSVDGVSGANVLTF. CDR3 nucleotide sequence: TGTGCCACCAGTGTCGATGGAGTCTCTGGGGCCAACGTCCTGACTTTC.

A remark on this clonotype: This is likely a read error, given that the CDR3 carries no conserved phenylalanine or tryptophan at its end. CDR3 DNA sequence: TGTGCCAGCAGTACTGGACTAGCGGGGAGACGCACAGATACGCAGTATCTT. Encoded protein: CASSTGLAGRRTDTQYL. This sequence joins TRBV12-3 or TRBV12-4 and TRBJ2-3; 12 bases agree with TRBD2. CDR3 size: 17 residues. With V trimmed by 5 bases and J by 1 base, 7 bases remained unmatched.

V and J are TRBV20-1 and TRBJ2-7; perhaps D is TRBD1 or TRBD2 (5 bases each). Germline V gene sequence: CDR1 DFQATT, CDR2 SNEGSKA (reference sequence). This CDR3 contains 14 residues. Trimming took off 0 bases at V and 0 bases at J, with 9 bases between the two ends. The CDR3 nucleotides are TGCAGTGCTAGAGATGGGGGACCCTCCTACGAGCAGTACTTC. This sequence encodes CSARDGGPSYEQYF.

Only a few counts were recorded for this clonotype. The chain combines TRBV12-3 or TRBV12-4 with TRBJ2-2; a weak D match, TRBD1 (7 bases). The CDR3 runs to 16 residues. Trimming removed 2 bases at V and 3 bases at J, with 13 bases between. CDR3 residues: CASSLPGRGDTGELFF. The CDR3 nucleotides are TGTGCCAGCAGTTTACCGGGCAGGGGGGACACCGGGGAGCTGTTTTTT.

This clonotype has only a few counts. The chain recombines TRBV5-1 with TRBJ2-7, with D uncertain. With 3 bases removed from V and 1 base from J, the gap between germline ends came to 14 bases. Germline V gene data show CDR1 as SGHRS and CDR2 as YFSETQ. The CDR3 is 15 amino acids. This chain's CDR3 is CASSSDAVRSYEQYF. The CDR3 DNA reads TGCGCCAGCAGCTCCGACGCGGTGAGGTCCTACGAGCAGTACTTC.

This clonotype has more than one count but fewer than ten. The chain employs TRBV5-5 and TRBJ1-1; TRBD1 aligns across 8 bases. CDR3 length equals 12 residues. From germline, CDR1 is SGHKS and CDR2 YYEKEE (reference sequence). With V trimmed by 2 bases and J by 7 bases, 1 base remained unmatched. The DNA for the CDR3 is TGTGCCAGCAGCTTCGACAGGGGTGAAGCTTTCTTT. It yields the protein CASSFDRGEAFF.

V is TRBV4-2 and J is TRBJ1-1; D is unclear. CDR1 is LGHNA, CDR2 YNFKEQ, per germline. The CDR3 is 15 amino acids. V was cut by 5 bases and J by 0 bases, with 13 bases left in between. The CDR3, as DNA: TGTGCCAGCAGCGAAAACGGCGGAGTGAACACTGAAGCTTTCTTT. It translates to CASSENGGVNTEAFF.

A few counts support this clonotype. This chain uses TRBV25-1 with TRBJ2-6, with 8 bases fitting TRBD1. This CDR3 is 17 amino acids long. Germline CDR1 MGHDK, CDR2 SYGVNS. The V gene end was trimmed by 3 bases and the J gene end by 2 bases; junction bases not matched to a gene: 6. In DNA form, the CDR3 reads TGTGCCAGCAGTGATCCGAGGACAGGGCCTGGGGCCAACGTCCTGACTTTC. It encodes CASSDPRTGPGANVLTF.

CDR3 nucleotide sequence: TGTGCCAGCAGATTTGACAGCGGCAGGTACGAGCAGTACTTC. Residues: CASRFDSGRYEQYF. The chain is built from TRBV7-9 and TRBJ2-7; D assignment may be TRBD1 or TRBD2 (5 bases each). In germline, CDR1 is SEHNR, CDR2 FQNEAQ (reference sequence). CDR3 length: 14 residues. V lost 6 bases and J lost 4, with 16 bases in between.

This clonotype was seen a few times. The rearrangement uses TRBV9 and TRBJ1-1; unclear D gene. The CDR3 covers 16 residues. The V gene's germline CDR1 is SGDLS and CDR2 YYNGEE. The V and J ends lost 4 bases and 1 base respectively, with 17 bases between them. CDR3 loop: CASSSSRRRPNTEAFF. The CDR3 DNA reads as TGTGCCAGCAGCTCCTCACGGCGGAGACCGAACACTGAAGCTTTCTTT.

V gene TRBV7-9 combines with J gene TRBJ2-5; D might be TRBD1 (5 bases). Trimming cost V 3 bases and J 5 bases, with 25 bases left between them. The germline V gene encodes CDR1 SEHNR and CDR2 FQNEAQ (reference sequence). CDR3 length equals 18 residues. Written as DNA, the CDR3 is TGTGCCAGCAGCTTTCGAGGACCTTCGCAGGGCCTGGAGGAGACCCAGTACTTC. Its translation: CASSFRGPSQGLEETQYF.

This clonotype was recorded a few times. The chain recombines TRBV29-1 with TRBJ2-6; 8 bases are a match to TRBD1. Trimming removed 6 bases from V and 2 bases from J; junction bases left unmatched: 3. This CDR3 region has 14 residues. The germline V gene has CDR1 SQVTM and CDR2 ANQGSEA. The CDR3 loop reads CSVATGAGANVLTF. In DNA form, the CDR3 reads TGCAGCGTAGCGACAGGGGCTGGGGCCAACGTCCTGACTTTC. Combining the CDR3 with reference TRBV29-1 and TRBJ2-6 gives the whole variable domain SAVISQKPSRDICQRGTSLTIQCQVDSQVTMMFWYRQQPGQSLTLIATANQGSEATYESGFVIDKFPISRPNLTFSTLTVSNMSPEDSSIYLCSVATGAGANVLTFGAGSRLTVL.

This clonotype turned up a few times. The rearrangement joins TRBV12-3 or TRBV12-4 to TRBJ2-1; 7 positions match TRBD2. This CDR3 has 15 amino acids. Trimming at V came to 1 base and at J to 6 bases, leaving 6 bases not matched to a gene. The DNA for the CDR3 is TGTGCCAGCAGTTTAGACCTGACTAGCTCCAATGAGCAGTTCTTC. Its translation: CASSLDLTSSNEQFF.

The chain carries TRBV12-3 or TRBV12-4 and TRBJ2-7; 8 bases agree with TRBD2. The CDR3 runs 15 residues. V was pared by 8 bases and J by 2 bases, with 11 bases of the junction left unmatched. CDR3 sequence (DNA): TGTGCCAGCTCTCTGAGCACTAGCGGAACCTACGAGCAGTACTTC. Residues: CASSLSTSGTYEQYF.

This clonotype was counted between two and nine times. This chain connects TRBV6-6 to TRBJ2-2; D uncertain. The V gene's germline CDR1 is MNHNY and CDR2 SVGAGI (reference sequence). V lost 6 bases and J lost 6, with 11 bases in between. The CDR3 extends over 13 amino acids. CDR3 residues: CASRHPEAGELFF. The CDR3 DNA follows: TGTGCCAGCAGACATCCCGAGGCCGGGGAGCTGTTTTTT.

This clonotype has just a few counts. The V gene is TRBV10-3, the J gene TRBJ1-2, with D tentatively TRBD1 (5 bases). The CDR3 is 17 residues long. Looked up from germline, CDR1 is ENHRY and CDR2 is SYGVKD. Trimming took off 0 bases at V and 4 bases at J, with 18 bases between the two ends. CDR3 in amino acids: CAISESKEAGRFYGYTF. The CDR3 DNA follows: TGTGCCATCAGTGAGTCGAAGGAGGCAGGGCGCTTCTATGGCTACACCTTC.

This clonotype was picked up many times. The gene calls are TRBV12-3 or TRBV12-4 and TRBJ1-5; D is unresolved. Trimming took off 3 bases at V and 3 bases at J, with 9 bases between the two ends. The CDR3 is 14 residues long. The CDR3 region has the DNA TGTGCCAGCAGTTTTTCGGGGAACAATCAGCCCCAGCATTTT. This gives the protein CASSFSGNNQPQHF.